The source of this TCR beta chain is a study of T cell responses to AZD1222 COVID-19 vaccine (dated by TCRdb to 2020 to 2023). With respect to the entire study: A total of roughly 240 trial participants underwent TCR sequencing, of whom around 200 received two doses of AZD1222 and around 25 received two doses of the MenACWY control vaccine. Trial participants were enrolled by age into subgroups of 18-55, 56-69 and 70-plus years, and around 150, 28 and 57 TCR-sequenced participants, respectively, were included in these subgroups.

As regards this clone: Its antigen remains undetermined. One base away there is no much larger clone; base qualities are not given.

Explained via the paper, the time point label denotes: about 28 days (+/-7) after the second vaccine dose. AZD1222 recipients whose second dose came at about 4 weeks and those whose second dose came at about 12 weeks were combined into one group, since spike-specific TCR depth and breadth did not differ between the two schedules. The vaccinee samples were drawn from two UK trials, COV001 and COV002, one of which was a single-blind randomized controlled phase 2/3 trial testing AZD1222 (ChAdOx1 nCoV-19) in healthy adults. For TCRbeta chain sequencing, PBMC samples from trial participants were taken at day 0 and at day 28 after the second dose. The study at large found these results: No day 14 peak-response samples were available, so repertoires were characterized only after the peak T cell response. Conclusions about previously exposed vaccinees were limited because only 5 or 6 AZD1222 recipients were SARS-CoV-2 seropositive at baseline. After two AZD1222 doses, both the breadth and the depth of spike-specific TCRs were significantly higher than at day 0 and than in MenACWY recipients. Vaccine-associated CD4 TCRs spanned the whole spike protein, with dominant responses in regions 160-218 and 743-854. Epitopes outside the regions mutated in the B.1.351 and B.1.1.7 variants were reportedly recognized by nearly half of the unique spike-specific TCRs. In the small 56-69-year group, the increase in depth fell short of significance, most likely because of low power. Participants were mostly white British, with more females than males. The authors suggested clonal diversity may have been underestimated.

V and J lose 11 bases and 13 bases, and a span of 17 bases separates them. There are 11 amino acids in the CDR3, from cysteine to phenylalanine inclusive. Only the CDR3 DNA stays, 33 bases, in frame from base 1. In the germline V gene (reference sequence), CDR1 corresponds to LNHDA and CDR2 to SQIVND. The CDR3 regions of human TCRbeta chains were subjected to immunosequencing. In the source study's methods: TCRs in the repertoires were matched against a reference library of SARS-CoV-2-specific TCRs that had been generated with the MIRA antigen-specificity platform. Breadth was defined as the fraction of unique TCRs that were SARS-CoV-2-associated. Depth was defined as the fraction of total T cells that were SARS-CoV-2-associated. Using the MIRA data, each spike-specific TCR was mapped to the spike region that the TCR reacts to and placed in a CD4 or CD8 class. Log10-transformed breadth and depth values were compared by one-way ANOVA with Sidak's multiple comparisons tests. The table comes from immuneACCESS by way of TCRdb, which keeps in-frame sequences with V and J called. Part of the clones is missing from these tables; in studies checked, under half for an unresolved V gene and the rest for unknown reasons. That table gives V, J and clone size, and the DNA gave D and trimming. In this sample the table shows more than 85,000 clones, 85% to 90% of which occur a single time. The top ten clonotypes cover around a sixth of the sample.

The sequencing here drew on peripheral blood, taken 28 days after the second AZD1222 dose. The clonotype comes from an adult who received the AZD1222 COVID-19 vaccine. This receptor chain uses TRBV19 and TRBJ2-2; the D segment cannot be called with confidence. The CDR3 protein is CASKSGGRLFF. The DNA is as follows: TGTGCCTCGAAAAGTGGCGGTCGGCTGTTTTTT.